This T cell receptor beta chain was captured by sequencing in a study of post-analysis software for immune sequencing data. The library was made from cDNA and included unique molecular identifiers. TCRdb re-derived calls from the PCR reads in MiXCR, one entry per CDR3 protein. The data show a few hundred thousand distinct CDR3 sequences, less than 40% seen once. There are a few counts of this clonotype. Input material: blood. This clonotype was obtained from a girl between 5 and 17 years old with multiple sclerosis.

CDR3 nucleotides: TGTGCCAGCAGTTACCTGGGCTCCTACGAGCAGTACTTC. It yields the protein CASSYLGSYEQYF. This chain uses TRBV6-2 or TRBV6-3 with TRBJ2-7; D is ambiguous. The V gene lost 2 bases and the J gene lost 0 bases, with 5 bases spanning the gap. This CDR3 has 13 residues. Germline CDR1 reads MNHEY; CDR2 reads SVGEGT.